The rows below give T cell receptor beta chains drawn from one sample of a study of identifying expanded T cells in peripheral blood. Sequenced by immunoSEQ multiplex PCR; TCRdb stores in-frame clones only, minus some. The sample has 75,000 to 95,000 clones, about 90% seen once. Sequenced: blood. These receptors were taken from a person between 18 and 69 years old in good health. Each CDR3 is given with its conserved first and last residue. Each record gives: clone size, V gene, D gene, J gene, CDR3 DNA, CDR3 protein. D genes are given only for firm matches. The listing skips clone size in some rows; elsewhere it reads once, few, many or a size class.

clone_size: .; v_call: TRBV7-2; d_call: .; j_call: TRBJ2-7; cdr3_nt: TGTGCCAGCAGCTTAGGGGGCCCAACCTACGAGCAGTACTTC; cdr3_aa: CASSLGGPTYEQYF
clone_size: .; v_call: TRBV19; d_call: TRBD2; j_call: TRBJ2-2; cdr3_nt: TGTGCCAGTAGTATAAGTAGCGGGGGCACCGGGGAGCTGTTTTTT; cdr3_aa: CASSISSGGTGELFF
clone_size: .; v_call: TRBV30; d_call: .; j_call: TRBJ1-1; cdr3_nt: TGTGCCTTGGATCCTTCGGGGAACACTGAAGCTTTCTTT; cdr3_aa: CALDPSGNTEAFF
clone_size: .; v_call: TRBV19; d_call: .; j_call: TRBJ1-5; cdr3_nt: TGTGCCAGTAGTATTAGAAATCAGCCCCAGCATTTT; cdr3_aa: CASSIRNQPQHF
clone_size: .; v_call: TRBV18; d_call: .; j_call: TRBJ1-2; cdr3_nt: TGTGCCAGCTCAGCCACAGTCTATGGCTACACCTTC; cdr3_aa: CASSATVYGYTF
clone_size: .; v_call: TRBV7-6; d_call: .; j_call: TRBJ2-5; cdr3_nt: TGTGCCAGCAGCTTAGCTCGACTCGCCCTGTACTTC; cdr3_aa: CASSLARLALYF
clone_size: .; v_call: TRBV11-1; d_call: TRBD1; j_call: TRBJ1-3; cdr3_nt: TGTGCCAGCAGCTTAGCCCCGACAGGGGCTGGAAACACCATATATTTT; cdr3_aa: CASSLAPTGAGNTIYF
clone_size: .; v_call: TRBV6-6; d_call: .; j_call: TRBJ1-3; cdr3_nt: TGTGCCAGTACGGAAGCGGTAGATAGTGGAAACACCATATATTTT; cdr3_aa: CASTEAVDSGNTIYF
clone_size: .; v_call: TRBV7-9; d_call: .; j_call: TRBJ2-7; cdr3_nt: TGTGCCAGCAGCCGTCTTCCCCAGGGCTACGAGCAGTACTTC; cdr3_aa: CASSRLPQGYEQYF
clone_size: .; v_call: TRBV28; d_call: TRBD1; j_call: TRBJ1-6; cdr3_nt: TGTGCCAGCAGAACCACAGGGGGCTCCTATAATTCACCCCTCCACTTT; cdr3_aa: CASRTTGGSYNSPLHF
clone_size: .; v_call: TRBV11-3; d_call: .; j_call: TRBJ2-7; cdr3_nt: TGTGCCAGCAGCTTAAACTTAGGTTCTTCCTACGAGCAGTACTTC; cdr3_aa: CASSLNLGSSYEQYF
clone_size: .; v_call: TRBV7-6; d_call: .; j_call: TRBJ1-5; cdr3_nt: TGTGCCAGCAGCCAAGTCGATAGGGGGCCCCAGCATTTT; cdr3_aa: CASSQVDRGPQHF
clone_size: .; v_call: TRBV5-1; d_call: .; j_call: TRBJ2-3; cdr3_nt: TGCGCCAGCAGCTTGGGGACAGATCGCCGGGATACGCAGTATTTT; cdr3_aa: CASSLGTDRRDTQYF
clone_size: .; v_call: TRBV21-1; d_call: .; j_call: TRBJ1-1; cdr3_nt: TGTGCCAGCAGCCGTACTCTCGAAGTGGTAGCTTTCTTT; cdr3_aa: CASSRTLEVVAFF
clone_size: .; v_call: TRBV18; d_call: .; j_call: TRBJ1-4; cdr3_nt: TGTGCCAGTCTTCATGCCCCCCACGAAAAACTGTTTTTT; cdr3_aa: CASLHAPHEKLFF
clone_size: .; v_call: TRBV29-1; d_call: TRBD1; j_call: TRBJ1-2; cdr3_nt: TGCAGCGTTGAAGCCAGGGGGATCCCCCTACTCTATGGCTACACCTTC; cdr3_aa: CSVEARGIPLLYGYTF
clone_size: .; v_call: TRBV6-5; d_call: .; j_call: TRBJ1-2; cdr3_nt: TGTGCCAGCAGTTACCTCCCTGAGCCTCTCCGAGGTGGCTACACCTTC; cdr3_aa: CASSYLPEPLRGGYTF
clone_size: .; v_call: TRBV11-2; d_call: .; j_call: TRBJ2-7; cdr3_nt: TGTGCCAGCAGCTTTTACTACGAGCAGTACTTC; cdr3_aa: CASSFYYEQYF
clone_size: .; v_call: TRBV30; d_call: .; j_call: TRBJ2-7; cdr3_nt: TGTGCCTGGAGCCAGGGATCCTCCTACGAGCAGTACTTC; cdr3_aa: CAWSQGSSYEQYF
clone_size: .; v_call: TRBV10-2; d_call: TRBD1; j_call: TRBJ1-2; cdr3_nt: TGCGCCAGCAGTGCCGACAGGGATCCCTATGGCTACACCTTC; cdr3_aa: CASSADRDPYGYTF
clone_size: once; v_call: TRBV5-4; d_call: .; j_call: TRBJ2-7; cdr3_nt: TGTGCCAGCAGCGCAGGCAATTCCTACGAGCAGTACTTC; cdr3_aa: CASSAGNSYEQYF
clone_size: .; v_call: TRBV18; d_call: .; j_call: TRBJ2-5; cdr3_nt: TGTGCCAGCTCACTTGTTCACGGGGAGACCCAGTACTTC; cdr3_aa: CASSLVHGETQYF
clone_size: .; v_call: TRBV5-1; d_call: .; j_call: TRBJ1-1; cdr3_nt: TGCGCCAGCAGCCCGCAACCTGGGACGGCGAACACTGAAGCTTTCTTT; cdr3_aa: CASSPQPGTANTEAFF
clone_size: once; v_call: TRBV9; d_call: .; j_call: TRBJ1-3; cdr3_nt: TGTGCCAGTGCGGATTCTGGAAACACCATATATTTT; cdr3_aa: CASADSGNTIYF
clone_size: .; v_call: TRBV18; d_call: TRBD1; j_call: TRBJ2-1; cdr3_nt: TGTGCCAGCTCACTTTCGGGACAGAGTGACAATGAGCAGTTCTTC; cdr3_aa: CASSLSGQSDNEQFF
clone_size: .; v_call: TRBV9; d_call: .; j_call: TRBJ1-4; cdr3_nt: TGTGCCAGCAGTGAGACCGCGGGAAATGAAAAACTGTTTTTT; cdr3_aa: CASSETAGNEKLFF
clone_size: .; v_call: TRBV7-8; d_call: TRBD2; j_call: TRBJ2-1; cdr3_nt: TGTGCCAGCAGCCGACGTCGGTCCCTAGCGGGGGGGGAGAACTCCTACAATGAGCAGTTCTTC; cdr3_aa: CASSRRRSLAGGENSYNEQFF
clone_size: .; v_call: TRBV6-1; d_call: .; j_call: TRBJ2-1; cdr3_nt: TGTGCTACGGAAGGGTTCTCCTACAATGAGCAGTTCTTC; cdr3_aa: CATEGFSYNEQFF
clone_size: .; v_call: TRBV11-2; d_call: .; j_call: TRBJ2-7; cdr3_nt: TGTGCCAGCAGCTTAAGTCGGTCCGGGAGCGCGGCCGAGCAGTACTTC; cdr3_aa: CASSLSRSGSAAEQYF
clone_size: .; v_call: TRBV5-1; d_call: .; j_call: TRBJ1-1; cdr3_nt: TGCGCCAGCAGTTCCAGTGTGGTACAGAACACTGAAGCTTTCTTT; cdr3_aa: CASSSSVVQNTEAFF
clone_size: .; v_call: TRBV19; d_call: .; j_call: TRBJ2-4; cdr3_nt: TGTGCCAGTAGTCTTAGGGCAGGGGAAGGAAACATTCAGTACTTC; cdr3_aa: CASSLRAGEGNIQYF
clone_size: few; v_call: TRBV30; d_call: .; j_call: TRBJ2-7; cdr3_nt: TGTGCCTGGGCCGCCGGGACGGTGAGCTCCTACGAGCAGTACTTC; cdr3_aa: CAWAAGTVSSYEQYF
clone_size: .; v_call: TRBV20-1; d_call: .; j_call: TRBJ1-4; cdr3_nt: TGCAGTGCTACATATCTGGAAAAACTGTTTTTT; cdr3_aa: CSATYLEKLFF
clone_size: .; v_call: TRBV19; d_call: .; j_call: TRBJ1-1; cdr3_nt: TGTGCCAGTACCTTTGGGTTAGGTAACGCTGAAGCTTTCTTT; cdr3_aa: CASTFGLGNAEAFF
clone_size: .; v_call: TRBV5-4; d_call: TRBD2; j_call: TRBJ2-2; cdr3_nt: TGTGCCAGCAGCTTGAGGACTAGCGGCAACGGGGAGCTGTTTTTT; cdr3_aa: CASSLRTSGNGELFF
clone_size: .; v_call: TRBV4-1; d_call: .; j_call: TRBJ1-1; cdr3_nt: TGCGCCAGCAGCCAGGCACGGTTGTATAAGGGTGAAGCTTTCTTT; cdr3_aa: CASSQARLYKGEAFF
clone_size: .; v_call: TRBV30; d_call: .; j_call: TRBJ1-2; cdr3_nt: TGTGCCTGGAGTTCTGCCCACTATGGCTACACCTTC; cdr3_aa: CAWSSAHYGYTF
clone_size: once; v_call: TRBV18; d_call: .; j_call: TRBJ2-2; cdr3_nt: TGTGCCAGCTCCAGGGTAAAGAACACCGGGGAGCTGTTTTTT; cdr3_aa: CASSRVKNTGELFF
clone_size: .; v_call: TRBV2; d_call: TRBD1; j_call: TRBJ1-1; cdr3_nt: TGTGCCAGCAGGACAGGGACAGGAGCACCAGAAGCTTTCTTT; cdr3_aa: CASRTGTGAPEAFF
clone_size: .; v_call: TRBV9; d_call: .; j_call: TRBJ1-2; cdr3_nt: TGTGCCAGCAGCGTAGGTCCCGGGACGGCCGCTTCTGGCTACACCTTC; cdr3_aa: CASSVGPGTAASGYTF
clone_size: .; v_call: TRBV11-2; d_call: TRBD1; j_call: TRBJ1-5; cdr3_nt: TGTGCCAGCAGGTTGGACAGGGAAACATATCAGCCCCAGCATTTT; cdr3_aa: CASRLDRETYQPQHF
clone_size: .; v_call: TRBV30; d_call: .; j_call: TRBJ2-4; cdr3_nt: TGTGCCTGGAGTGGGGCTAGTGGGAACATTCAGTACTTC; cdr3_aa: CAWSGASGNIQYF
clone_size: .; v_call: TRBV11-2; d_call: TRBD2; j_call: TRBJ2-7; cdr3_nt: TGTGCCAGCAGCTTAGGCCTAGCGGACGCCTACGAGCAGTACTTC; cdr3_aa: CASSLGLADAYEQYF